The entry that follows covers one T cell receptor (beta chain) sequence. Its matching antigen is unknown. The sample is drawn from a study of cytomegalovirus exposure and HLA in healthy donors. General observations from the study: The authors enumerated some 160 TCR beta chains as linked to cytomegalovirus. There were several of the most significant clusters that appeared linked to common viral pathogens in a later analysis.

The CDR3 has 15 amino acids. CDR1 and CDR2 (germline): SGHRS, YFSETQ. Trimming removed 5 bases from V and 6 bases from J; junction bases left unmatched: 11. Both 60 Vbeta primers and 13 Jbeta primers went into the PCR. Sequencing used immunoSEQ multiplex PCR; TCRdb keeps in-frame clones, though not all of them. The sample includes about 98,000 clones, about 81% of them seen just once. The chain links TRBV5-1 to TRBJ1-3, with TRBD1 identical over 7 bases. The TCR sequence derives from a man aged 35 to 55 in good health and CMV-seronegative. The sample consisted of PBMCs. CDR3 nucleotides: TGCGCCAGCAGACCGGACAGGTCCCCTTCAAACACCATATATTTT. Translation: CASRPDRSPSNTIYF.